The 7 T cell receptor beta chains presented below share a single source sample, sequenced in a study of beta chain features in type 1 diabetes. The sequenced template was cDNA made from the entire isolated RNA. The assay was immunoSEQ multiplex PCR, and TCRdb's table has in-frame clones only and misses some. Among about 180,000 clones listed, 7% to 9% were seen once. Overall study results and limits: TCRB CDR3s were moderately but significantly shorter in Type 1 diabetes patients in all four CD4+ subsets.

The antigens of these receptors remain unknown. The sample was central memory CD4+ T cells from blood. These receptors were collected from a man aged 18 to 30 with type 1 diabetes.

The chain links TRBV7-2 to TRBJ1-1; 9 bases line up with TRBD1. This CDR3 has 14 amino acids. V was pared by 0 bases and J by 4 bases, with 0 bases of the junction left unmatched. Germline V gene sequence: CDR1 SGHTA, CDR2 FQGNSA. The DNA of the CDR3 is TGTGCCAGCAGCTTAGCGACAGGGGGCACTGAAGCTTTCTTT. It is translated as CASSLATGGTEAFF.

The table lists this clone with a few counts. This chain uses TRBV7-2 with TRBJ1-4; the D gene is possibly TRBD1 (5 bases). Germline-derived CDR1 and CDR2 are SGHTA and FQGNSA. V lost 5 bases and J lost 7, with 14 bases in between. The CDR3 runs to 14 residues. The CDR3 DNA is TGTGCCAGCAGCGTCGGACATTTCAGTGAAAAACTGTTTTTT. Translation gives CASSVGHFSEKLFF.

The chain uses TRBV20-1 and TRBJ1-5, with TRBD1 as a possible D gene (5 bases). Trimming took off 6 bases at V and 5 bases at J, with 8 bases between the two ends. Looked up from germline, CDR1 is DFQATT and CDR2 is SNEGSKA (reference sequence). The CDR3 length is 11 residues. The CDR3 DNA sequence: TGCAGTGCCCAGGGATATCAGCCCCAGCATTTT. Protein: CSAQGYQPQHF.

In this sample, this clone turned up a few times. The chain uses TRBV9 and TRBJ2-2; 9 nucleotides line up with TRBD1. Germline V lookup: CDR1 SGDLS, CDR2 YYNGEE. The CDR3 sequence is 15 residues long. Trimming cost V 4 bases and J 5 bases; bases outside gene matches: 6. This CDR3 reads CASSPDRGGTGELFF. The DNA of the CDR3 is TGTGCCAGCAGCCCGGACAGGGGAGGGACCGGGGAGCTGTTTTTT. Variable domain in full (rest from reference TRBV9 and TRBJ2-2): DSGVTQTPKHLITATGQRVTLRCSPRSGDLSVYWYQQSLDQGLQFLIQYYNGEERAKGNILERFSAQQFPDLHSELNLSSLELGDSALYFCASSPDRGGTGELFFGEGSRLTVL.

As DNA, the CDR3 is TGTGCCAGCAGCACACGGGACACAGACTACGAGCAGTACTTC. This encodes CASSTRDTDYEQYF. The chain employs TRBV9 and TRBJ2-7; D possibly corresponds to TRBD1 (6 bases). CDR3 length: 14 amino acids. The V gene lost 4 bases and the J gene lost 3 bases, with 14 bases spanning the gap. Germline V lookup: CDR1 SGDLS, CDR2 YYNGEE.

This clone was recorded a few times. The chain is built from TRBV6-6 and TRBJ1-2; 8 nucleotides match TRBD1. The CDR3 covers 13 residues. Unmatched junction bases numbered 6, after V lost 6 bases and J lost 6 bases. Per germline, CDR1 MNHNY and CDR2 SVGAGI (reference sequence). DNA for the CDR3: TGTGCCAGCAGATGGGACAGGTCAAATGGCTACACCTTC. It is translated as CASRWDRSNGYTF.

This chain joins TRBV4-3 and TRBJ2-7; 8 nucleotides match TRBD1. After removal of 0 bases from V and 3 bases from J, the junction contained 1 base not matched to a gene. This CDR3 has 14 amino acids. Per germline, CDR1 LGHNA and CDR2 YSLEER. CDR3 loop: CASSQEDRGYEQYF. CDR3 bases: TGCGCCAGCAGCCAAGAAGACAGGGGCTACGAGCAGTACTTC.